These 10 T cell receptor beta chains were sequenced from one sample in a study of beta chain features in type 1 diabetes (dated by TCRdb to the late 2010s). Findings and caveats that apply to the study as a whole: Type 1 diabetes patients showed a moderate but significant shortening of TCRB CDR3 length in all four CD4+ subsets.

Libraries were built with the immunoSEQ multiplex PCR assay. All of the isolated RNA was reverse transcribed with the High Capacity cDNA Reverse Transcription Kit, so expressed TCRB transcripts were sequenced. TCRdb limited this immuneACCESS table to in-frame rearrangements with V and J called. A share of clones is missing; checked studies link under half to unresolved V genes, and the rest is unexplained. Recorded for this sample are fewer than 400,000 clones; around 9.3% of them occurred a single time. Approximately 1% of the sample lies in the top ten. These receptors' antigens are unknown. Sequencing input: central memory CD4+ T cells from blood. These TCRs come from a man aged 30 to 45 with type 1 diabetes.

CDR3 nucleotides: TGTGCCAGCAGTTCCGGACAGGGCACAGATACGCAGTATTTT. Its protein is CASSSGQGTDTQYF. The genes are TRBV11-2 and TRBJ2-3, with 7 bases matching TRBD1. V lost 6 bases, J lost 1 base, and 4 bases stayed unmatched. This CDR3 is built from 14 residues. Germline V lookup: CDR1 SGHAT, CDR2 FQNNGV. Based on the CDR3 plus reference TRBV11-2 and TRBJ2-3, the full variable domain is EAGVAQSPRYKIIEKRQSVAFWCNPISGHATLYWYQQILGQGPKLLIQFQNNGVVDDSQLPKDRFSAERLKGVDSTLKIQPAKLEDSAVYLCASSSGQGTDTQYFGPGTRLTVL.

This clone came up a few times. The chain is built from TRBV30 and TRBJ2-3, with D perhaps given as TRBD1 or TRBD2 (5 bases each). Deletions cut 3 bases from V and 0 bases from J, with 16 bases between. This CDR3 is 16 amino acids long. In germline, CDR1 is GTSNPN, CDR2 SVGIG (reference sequence). The CDR3 here is CAWRGRSGTSTDTQYF. As DNA, the CDR3 is TGTGCCTGGAGGGGAAGATCGGGGACCAGCACAGATACGCAGTATTTT.

This clone was found a few times. The V and J genes are TRBV5-1 and TRBJ1-3; TRBD1 matches at 8 bases. This CDR3 contains 15 residues. The V gene's germline CDR1 is SGHRS and CDR2 YFSETQ. Unmatched junction bases numbered 11, after V lost 3 bases and J lost 9 bases. The CDR3 protein is CASSSGQASGGTIYF. The CDR3 DNA sequence: TGCGCCAGCAGCTCGGGACAGGCCTCAGGTGGCACCATATATTTT.

This clone was counted a few times. The J gene is TRBJ2-7, the V gene TRBV19; D ambiguous. Trimming pared 6 bases from V and 1 base from J, leaving 13 bases between. The CDR3 loop spans 14 amino acids. The V gene's germline CDR1 is LNHDA and CDR2 SQIVND (reference sequence). The CDR3 DNA reads as TGTGCCAGTAGACAGTCTACCCGTTCCTACGAGCAGTACTTC. Amino acids: CASRQSTRSYEQYF.

V usage is TRBV10-1 and J usage is TRBJ2-7; unclear D gene. The CDR3 totals 13 residues. V lost 6 bases and J 1 base, leaving 10 bases between the germline ends. The germline V gene encodes CDR1 WNHNN and CDR2 SYGVQD (reference sequence). CDR3: CASRTRPSYEQYF. In nucleotides, the CDR3 is TGCGCCAGCAGGACTCGGCCATCCTACGAGCAGTACTTC.

This clone has more than one count but fewer than ten. V and J are TRBV4-3 and TRBJ2-5; D is undetermined. V gave up 1 base and J gave up 3 bases, with 12 bases separating them. From germline, CDR1 is LGHNA and CDR2 YSLEER. This CDR3 contains 15 residues. This chain's CDR3 is CASSQVPKAEETQYF. For the CDR3, the DNA is TGCGCCAGCAGCCAAGTCCCAAAGGCTGAAGAGACCCAGTACTTC.

This chain connects TRBV6-1 to TRBJ1-4; no clear D. V lost 4 bases and J 8 bases, leaving 8 bases between the germline ends. There are 12 residues in the CDR3. CDR1 is MNHNS and CDR2 is SASEGT in the germline V gene. The CDR3, as DNA: TGTGCCAGCAGTGGACCGAAGGAAAAACTGTTTTTT. This gives the protein CASSGPKEKLFF.

This clone was counted only a few times. J is TRBJ1-1 and V is TRBV2, with TRBD1 matching over 8 bases. Per the germline V gene, CDR1 is SNHLY and CDR2 is FYNNEI. V dropped 5 bases and J dropped 4; count of bases not matched to a gene: 6. This CDR3 is 14 amino acids long. This CDR3 is CASSRQGKGTEAFF. CDR3 DNA sequence: TGTGCCAGCAGTCGACAGGGGAAGGGCACTGAAGCTTTCTTT.

This clone has only a few counts. The chain links TRBV7-6 to TRBJ2-3, with D uncertain. Germline V gene sequence: CDR1 SGHVS, CDR2 FNYEAQ. The CDR3 has 14 amino acids. V was shortened by 5 bases and J by 4 bases, with 13 bases between the two germline ends. The CDR3 protein is CASSPVQPADTQYF. CDR3 coding DNA: TGTGCCAGCAGCCCAGTCCAGCCCGCAGATACGCAGTATTTT.

V and J are TRBV7-2 and TRBJ1-1; tentative D call: TRBD1 (5 bases). The ends were cut back, 3 bases at V and 4 bases at J, with 12 bases in the middle. Germline V gives CDR1 SGHTA, CDR2 FQGNSA. The CDR3 covers 14 residues. DNA for the CDR3: TGTGCCAGCAGCTTCAAGGGGTCCGGCACTGAAGCTTTCTTT. This sequence encodes CASSFKGSGTEAFF.